This is a list of T cell receptor beta chains from one sample in a study of blood T cell repertoires in COVID-19. The table came from immunoSEQ multiplex PCR; TCRdb's copy has only in-frame clones and leaves some out. This sample has around 300,000 clones, with approximately 80% found just once. Material: peripheral blood. The receptors were sampled from a woman in her forties or fifties with active or convalescent COVID-19. CDR3s include the opening cysteine and the closing phenylalanine or tryptophan. D genes are given only for firm matches. The size field is filled for only some rows; it gives once, few, many or a size class.

>TRBV20-1|TRBJ2-1|TRBD2|many
CSASRWRESSSYNEQFF
TGCAGTGCCAGTCGCTGGCGGGAGTCGAGCTCCTACAATGAGCAGTTCTTC
>TRBV25-1|TRBJ1-3|NA|NA
CASSEGALETTIYF
TGTGCCAGCAGTGAAGGGGCTCTGGAGACCACCATATATTTT
>TRBV6-6|TRBJ2-2|NA|few
CASSQRLRRDFLNTGELFF
TGTGCCAGCAGTCAGCGATTGCGCCGGGACTTCCTCAACACCGGGGAGCTGTTTTTT
>TRBV25-1|TRBJ1-5|TRBD1|once
CASSETGVYQPQHF
TGTGCCAGCAGTGAGACAGGGGTCTATCAGCCCCAGCATTTT
>TRBV2|TRBJ2-1|NA|NA
CASSLPNEQFF
TGTGCCAGCAGCCTTCCCAATGAGCAGTTCTTC
>TRBV29-1|TRBJ2-7|TRBD1|NA
CSVVTGGWEQYF
TGCAGCGTCGTGACAGGGGGCTGGGAGCAGTACTTC
>TRBV5-1|TRBJ2-7|NA|NA
CASSESTGPYEQYF
TGCGCCAGCAGCGAATCGACAGGACCCTACGAGCAGTACTTC
>TRBV5-1|TRBJ1-2|TRBD1|NA
CASSLGQGWSYGYTF
TGCGCCAGCAGCTTGGGACAGGGGTGGAGCTATGGCTACACCTTC
>TRBV5-4|TRBJ1-1|NA|NA
CASSLDRGMNTEAFF
TGTGCCAGCAGCTTGGATAGGGGTATGAACACTGAAGCTTTCTTT
>TRBV11-3|TRBJ2-5|NA|NA
CASIQETQYF
TGTGCCAGCATACAAGAGACCCAGTACTTC
>TRBV5-1|TRBJ2-3|TRBD1|NA
CASSWGTGGPDTQYF
TGCGCCAGCAGCTGGGGGACAGGGGGCCCAGATACGCAGTATTTT
>TRBV2|TRBJ2-2|NA|few
CASSAIQDPRELFF
TGTGCCAGCAGTGCAATTCAGGATCCCAGGGAGCTGTTTTTT
>TRBV7-3|TRBJ1-1|NA|NA
CASSPMGGMDTEAFF
TGTGCCAGCAGCCCAATGGGAGGAATGGACACTGAAGCTTTCTTT
>TRBV5-6|TRBJ1-3|NA|NA
CASSHDGSSGNTIYF
TGTGCCAGCAGCCACGACGGGAGCTCTGGAAACACCATATATTTT
>TRBV28|TRBJ1-2|TRBD1|NA
CASSLTGKAGYTF
TGTGCCAGCAGCTTGACAGGGAAGGCTGGCTACACCTTC
>TRBV5-4|TRBJ2-2|NA|NA
CASSPSGRAGELFF
TGTGCCAGCAGCCCCTCGGGTCGGGCCGGGGAGCTGTTTTTT
>TRBV5-1|TRBJ2-6|NA|NA
CASREIGANVLTF
TGCGCCAGCAGGGAGATTGGAGCCAACGTCCTGACTTTC
>TRBV9|TRBJ2-7|NA|NA
CASSGRRGSYEQYF
TGTGCCAGCAGCGGCCGACGAGGGAGCTACGAGCAGTACTTC
>TRBV6-2/TRBV6-3|TRBJ1-1|NA|NA
CASSYSVSRYEAFF
TGTGCCAGCAGTTACTCGGTGTCGAGGTATGAAGCTTTCTTT
>TRBV4-1|TRBJ2-3|NA|NA
CASSQSASGTDTQYF
TGCGCCAGCAGCCAAAGTGCTAGCGGCACAGATACGCAGTATTTT
>TRBV7-6|TRBJ1-1|TRBD1|NA
CASSPMGQQNTEAFF
TGTGCCAGCAGCCCCATGGGACAGCAGAACACTGAAGCTTTCTTT
>TRBV10-3|TRBJ2-6|TRBD1|NA
CAINKDRGFGANVLTF
TGTGCCATCAATAAGGACAGGGGCTTTGGGGCCAACGTCCTGACTTTC
>TRBV28|TRBJ1-5|NA|NA
CASRGTFNQPQHF
TGTGCCAGCAGGGGGACATTCAATCAGCCCCAGCATTTT
>TRBV30|TRBJ1-2|TRBD1|NA
CALTRDRALRGYTF
TGTGCCCTAACCCGGGACAGGGCTCTTCGGGGCTACACCTTC
>TRBV19|TRBJ2-2|TRBD2|NA
CASSIVGGRASGELFF
TGTGCCAGTAGTATTGTGGGCGGGAGGGCTTCCGGGGAGCTGTTTTTT
>TRBV6-1|TRBJ1-2|NA|NA
CASSEGGYGYTF
TGTGCCAGCAGTGAGGGGGGCTATGGCTACACCTTC
>TRBV3-1/TRBV3-2|TRBJ1-6|NA|NA
CASSQSSGLGNSPLHF
TGTGCCAGCAGCCAATCTTCAGGGTTAGGTAATTCACCCCTCCACTTT
>TRBV7-2|TRBJ2-5|NA|NA
CASSFGQLETQYF
TGTGCCAGCAGCTTTGGACAATTGGAGACCCAGTACTTC
>TRBV10-3|TRBJ2-3|NA|NA
CAISDGEKPQYF
TGTGCCATCAGTGACGGAGAGAAGCCGCAGTATTTT
>TRBV18|TRBJ2-6|NA|NA
CASSPQGLSGANVLTF
TGTGCCAGCTCACCCCAGGGTCTCTCTGGGGCCAACGTCCTGACTTTC
>TRBV2|TRBJ2-1|NA|NA
CASSEAGASYNEQFF
TGTGCCAGCAGTGAAGCGGGGGCCTCCTACAATGAGCAGTTCTTC
>TRBV9|TRBJ1-2|TRBD1|NA
CASSAGPDRGLNGYTF
TGTGCCAGCAGCGCCGGCCCGGACAGGGGGCTCAATGGCTACACCTTC
>TRBV6-2/TRBV6-3|TRBJ1-2|TRBD1|NA
CASSRQGIYGYTF
TGTGCCAGCAGTCGACAGGGTATCTATGGCTACACCTTC
>TRBV7-2|TRBJ1-2|NA|NA
CASSFSDSNYGYTF
TGTGCCAGCAGCTTTTCGGACAGTAACTATGGCTACACCTTC
>TRBV10-3|TRBJ2-5|NA|NA
CASRQDQETQYF
TGTGCCTCCAGACAGGACCAAGAGACCCAGTACTTC
>TRBV12-3/TRBV12-4|TRBJ2-7|TRBD1|NA
CASSQGQFNEQYF
TGTGCCAGCAGCCAGGGACAGTTTAACGAGCAGTACTTC
>TRBV5-1|TRBJ2-3|TRBD2|NA
CASSSGLAGLGTDTQYF
TGCGCCAGCAGCTCCGGACTAGCGGGATTGGGAACAGATACGCAGTATTTT
>TRBV6-5|TRBJ2-7|TRBD2|NA
CASSYSREGYEQYF
TGTGCCAGCAGTTACTCCCGGGAGGGCTACGAGCAGTACTTC
>TRBV7-8|TRBJ2-2|NA|NA
CASSLGGGANTGELFF
TGTGCCAGCAGCTTAGGGGGCGGAGCGAACACCGGGGAGCTGTTTTTT
>TRBV10-1|TRBJ2-3|NA|once
CASQGGGTQYF
TGCGCCAGCCAGGGCGGCGGTACGCAGTATTTT
>TRBV29-1|TRBJ2-2|NA|NA
CSVATGPHTGELFF
TGCAGCGTCGCCACAGGGCCCCACACCGGGGAGCTGTTTTTT
>TRBV5-1|TRBJ1-4|NA|NA
CASSLASGTNEKLFF
TGCGCCAGCAGCTTGGCCTCGGGAACAAATGAAAAACTGTTTTTT
>TRBV27|TRBJ2-7|TRBD1|NA
CASSLGGTGTGTEQYF
TGTGCCAGCAGTTTAGGGGGAACCGGGACAGGGACCGAGCAGTACTTC
>TRBV12-5|TRBJ1-1|TRBD1|NA
CASGLDTGGNTEAFF
TGTGCTAGTGGTTTGGACACAGGGGGAAACACTGAAGCTTTCTTT
>TRBV7-2|TRBJ1-5|NA|NA
CASSLVAGNQPQHF
TGTGCCAGCAGCTTAGTCGCAGGGAATCAGCCCCAGCATTTT
>TRBV27|TRBJ1-4|TRBD1|NA
CASSRHRGVEATNEKLFF
TGTGCCAGCAGCAGGCACAGGGGGGTTGAAGCAACTAATGAAAAACTGTTTTTT
>TRBV5-4|TRBJ1-1|TRBD1|NA
CASSRGDRENTEAFF
TGTGCCAGCAGCCGGGGGGACAGGGAGAACACTGAAGCTTTCTTT
>TRBV21-1|TRBJ1-2|NA|NA
CATPPEGYGYTF
TGTGCCACTCCCCCGGAGGGCTATGGCTACACCTTC
>TRBV2|TRBJ1-2|TRBD1|NA
CASSEPTNRGDVTHTF
TGTGCCAGCAGTGAACCTACTAACAGGGGAGATGTTACGCACACCTTC